The 30 T cell receptor beta chains listed next were all sequenced from one sample in a study of blood T cells in healthy people across ages. Then a second PCR, running roughly 7 to 11 cycles, was carried out with a sample-barcoded 5' primer and a J-beta primer mix. TCRdb processed the 5' RACE reads anew with MiXCR; each CDR3 protein has one entry. Of approximately 690,000 distinct CDR3 sequences listed, 35% to 50% are singletons. Sequenced: blood. Receptors originate from an elderly man in good health.

The rearrangement joins TRBV7-7 to TRBJ2-1; 11 positions agree with TRBD1. Germline loops: CDR1 SSHAT, CDR2 FNYEAQ (reference sequence). The trim removed 5 bases at V and 9 bases at J, leaving 9 bases unmatched. This CDR3 is built from 15 residues. The DNA of the CDR3 is TGTGCCAGCAGCCTGGGACAGGGGGGGGCAAGTGAGCAGTTCTTC. Translated, it gives CASSLGQGGASEQFF.

This clonotype was counted only a few times. The CDR3 sequence is CASSERYEQYF. CDR3 bases: TGTGCCAGCAGTGAAAGGTACGAGCAGTACTTC. The chain joins TRBV6-1 to TRBJ2-7; the D is unclear. Germline CDR1 is MNHNS and CDR2 is SASEGT. V gave up 2 bases and J gave up 4 bases, with 3 bases separating them. This CDR3 is 11 amino acids long.

The rearrangement joins TRBV28 to TRBJ2-6; possibly TRBD2 for D (6 bases). V gave up 6 bases and J gave up 4 bases, with 22 bases separating them. CDR3 length: 18 amino acids. The germline CDR1 and CDR2 sequences are MDHEN and SYDVKM. CDR3 residues: CASSWRVGQRSGANVLTF. For the CDR3, the DNA is TGTGCCAGCAGCTGGAGGGTCGGGCAGCGCTCAGGGGCCAACGTCCTGACTTTC.

This clonotype turned up a few times. The CDR3 loop reads CASSVGNRDGRNYGYTF. CDR3 bases: TGCGCCAGCAGTGTCGGGAACCGGGACGGAAGAAACTATGGCTACACCTTC. V usage is TRBV10-2 and J usage is TRBJ1-2, with D maybe TRBD1 (5 bases). CDR1 WSHSY and CDR2 SAAADI come from the germline V gene. The CDR3 loop spans 17 amino acids. The V and J ends lost 4 bases and 2 bases respectively, with 20 bases between them.

The chain combines TRBV9 with TRBJ1-5; possibly TRBD1 for D (5 bases). V was pared by 0 bases and J by 6 bases, with 16 bases between. The CDR3 is 16 amino acids. Germline V gene lookup returns CDR1 SGDLS and CDR2 YYNGEE. The CDR3 loop is CASSVDIKGRGQPQHF. CDR3 bases: TGTGCCAGCAGCGTAGACATTAAGGGGAGGGGTCAGCCCCAGCATTTT.

V gene TRBV7-2 combines with J gene TRBJ2-7; possibly TRBD1 or TRBD2 for D (5 bases each). CDR3 length equals 14 residues. With 5 bases removed from V and 6 bases from J, the gap between germline ends came to 17 bases. Germline V gene lookup returns CDR1 SGHTA and CDR2 FQGNSA. CDR3 protein: CASSGDVYEVEQYF. For the CDR3, the DNA is TGTGCCAGCAGCGGGGACGTATATGAGGTCGAGCAGTACTTC.

This clonotype has a count of ten or more. The genes are TRBV5-6 and TRBJ2-7; 8 bases are a match to TRBD1. The CDR3 is 13 residues long. V lost 4 bases and J lost 3; bases outside the gene matches: 3. CDR1 and CDR2 (germline): SGHDT, YYEEEE. CDR3 sequence reads: CASSVTGGYEQYF. In DNA, the CDR3 is TGTGCCAGCAGCGTTACAGGGGGCTACGAGCAGTACTTC.

The gene calls are TRBV12-3 or TRBV12-4 and TRBJ2-3; tentatively, D is TRBD1 or TRBD2 (5 bases each). The V and J ends lost 5 bases and 6 bases respectively, with 12 bases between them. The CDR3 contains 13 residues. CDR3 DNA: TGTGCCAGCAGTAGAGCGTGGGGGGATACGCAGTATTTT. Translation: CASSRAWGDTQYF.

The chain combines TRBV20-1 with TRBJ2-1; D is unresolved. In germline, CDR1 is DFQATT, CDR2 SNEGSKA (reference sequence). This CDR3 has 11 amino acids. Between the trimmed V and J ends, which lost 6 bases and 14 bases, there was a span of 17 bases. CDR3 nucleotides: TGCAGTGCCCCACGCGGCGGCTGGGAGTTCTTC. As protein: CSAPRGGWEFF.

The chain joins TRBV15 to TRBJ2-3; D perhaps matches TRBD2 (6 bases). The CDR3 runs 15 residues. The V and J ends lost 0 bases and 6 bases respectively, with 13 bases between them. From germline, CDR1 is LNHNV and CDR2 YYDKDF (reference sequence). The CDR3 region has the DNA TGTGCCACCAGCAGAGATCGCGGGGCAGGCGATACGCAGTATTTT. Amino acids: CATSRDRGAGDTQYF.

The chain is built from TRBV7-6 and TRBJ2-1; D might be TRBD1 (6 bases). The V and J ends lost 1 base and 5 bases respectively, with 21 bases between them. This CDR3 comprises 18 residues. Per germline, CDR1 SGHVS and CDR2 FNYEAQ. DNA of the CDR3: TGTGCCAGCAGCTTAGGGTGGACAGACCTCTCATCGGACAATGAGCAGTTCTTC. It encodes CASSLGWTDLSSDNEQFF.

The V gene is TRBV9, the J gene TRBJ2-1; D not certain. CDR1 is SGDLS, CDR2 YYNGEE, per germline. V was shortened by 0 bases and J by 13 bases, with 8 bases between the two germline ends. CDR3 size: 11 residues. The CDR3 DNA reads as TGTGCCAGCAGCGTAGAGGAGACCCAGTTCTTC. It yields the protein CASSVEETQFF.

The chain has TRBV6-1 and TRBJ1-1, with 9 bases aligning to TRBD1. The CDR3 is 13 residues long. CDR1 is MNHNS, CDR2 SASEGT, per germline. V trimming: 10 bases; J trimming: 4 bases; junction bases outside the gene matches: 7. The CDR3 protein is CATRDRAVTEAFF. The CDR3 DNA follows: TGTGCCACCAGGGACAGGGCTGTCACTGAAGCTTTCTTT.

V usage is TRBV5-1 and J usage is TRBJ2-1; 13 bases are shared with TRBD2. The CDR3 has 16 amino acids. The trim removed 1 base at V and 7 bases at J, leaving 5 bases unmatched. The germline V gene has CDR1 SGHRS and CDR2 YFSETQ. As DNA, the CDR3 is TGCGCCAGCAGCTTGACTAGCGGGGGGGCCTGGAATGAGCAGTTCTTC. Translating gives CASSLTSGGAWNEQFF. Combining the CDR3 with reference TRBV5-1 and TRBJ2-1 gives the whole variable domain KAGVTQTPRYLIKTRGQQVTLSCSPISGHRSVSWYQQTPGQGLQFLFEYFSETQRNKGNFPGRFSGRQFSNSRSEMNVSTLELGDSALYLCASSLTSGGAWNEQFFGPGTRLTVL.

The chain employs TRBV14 and TRBJ2-3, with 7 bases aligning to TRBD1. The junction had 7 bases not matched to a gene; V was cut back by 0 bases and J by 1 base. This CDR3 is built from 17 residues. Germline CDR1 SGHDN, CDR2 FVKESK. Here the CDR3 DNA reads TGTGCCAGCAGCCAAGATTTGACAGGGATCCGCACAGATACGCAGTATTTT. Its translation: CASSQDLTGIRTDTQYF.

The chain combines TRBV29-1 with TRBJ1-2; possibly TRBD1 for D (6 bases). Per germline, CDR1 SQVTM and CDR2 ANQGSEA. The CDR3 is 12 amino acids. Trimming removed 5 bases from V and 8 bases from J, with 15 bases in between. In DNA form, the CDR3 reads TGCAGCGTTCGCCCCCAGGGGCGAGGCTACACCTTC. It translates to CSVRPQGRGYTF. The whole variable domain, filled in from reference TRBV29-1 and TRBJ1-2, reads SAVISQKPSRDICQRGTSLTIQCQVDSQVTMMFWYRQQPGQSLTLIATANQGSEATYESGFVIDKFPISRPNLTFSTLTVSNMSPEDSSIYLCSVRPQGRGYTFGSGTRLTVV.

The chain uses TRBV15 and TRBJ2-7; 10 bases agree with TRBD2. CDR3 length: 14 amino acids. CDR1 LNHNV and CDR2 YYDKDF come from the germline V gene (reference sequence). V trimming: 5 bases; J trimming: 6 bases; junction bases outside the gene matches: 7. For the CDR3, the DNA is TGTGCCACCAGCTGGACTAGCGGAACCTGCGAGCAGTACTTC. This codes for CATSWTSGTCEQYF.

The chain has TRBV10-3 and TRBJ2-3; a weak D match, TRBD2 (5 bases). The CDR3 sequence is 16 residues long. Trimming shortened V by 0 bases and J by 0 bases, and 10 bases separated the two germline ends. Germline V CDR1 and CDR2: ENHRY, SYGVKD. Here the CDR3 reads CAISESGALSTDTQYF. CDR3 sequence (DNA): TGTGCCATCAGTGAGTCGGGAGCCCTTAGCACAGATACGCAGTATTTT.

This clonotype was found a few times. V and J are TRBV20-1 and TRBJ2-3, with D maybe TRBD2 (6 bases). In germline, CDR1 is DFQATT, CDR2 SNEGSKA (reference sequence). This CDR3 spans 17 amino acids. The V gene lost 3 bases and the J gene lost 5 bases, with 24 bases spanning the gap. CDR3 protein: CSASLRSPPGAEDTQYF. The CDR3 nucleotides read TGCAGTGCTAGTCTCAGATCCCCTCCGGGAGCAGAAGATACGCAGTATTTT.

On this clonotype itself: The germline gene is not matched at one end of the junction; a read error may be the cause. V usage is TRBV30 and J usage is TRBJ2-7; a possible D gene is TRBD1 (5 bases). The CDR3 spans 14 residues. Germline V gives CDR1 GTSNPN, CDR2 SVGIG (reference sequence). CDR3 DNA sequence: TGTGCCTTGAGTTACCTCGCCAGGGCCTACGAGCAGTACTTC. It is translated as CALSYLARAYEQYF.

A few counts support this clonotype. This may be a read error, as it is one base from a much larger clone. The rearrangement joins TRBV3-1 to TRBJ2-7; 10 bases fit TRBD2. In germline, CDR1 is LGHDT, CDR2 YNNKEL (reference sequence). V shed 4 bases, J shed 11 bases, and the junction held 5 bases outside the gene matches. CDR3 length: 12 amino acids. In DNA form, the CDR3 reads TGTGCCAGCAGCCCCTCTAGCGGGAGCGAGTACTTC. Protein product: CASSPSSGSEYF.

This chain connects TRBV4-3 to TRBJ2-4; tentatively, D is TRBD2 (5 bases). Germline CDR1 LGHNA, CDR2 YSLEER. The CDR3 runs to 19 residues. V lost 0 bases to trimming and J lost 1 base, with 19 bases between them. CDR3 region: CASSQDYRGRLWAKNIQYF. The CDR3 DNA reads TGCGCCAGCAGCCAAGACTATCGAGGGCGGCTGTGGGCCAAAAACATTCAGTACTTC.

This clonotype has only a few counts. The rearrangement links TRBV7-8 to TRBJ2-1, with a tentative D call TRBD2 (5 bases). This CDR3 has 21 amino acids. Trimming removed 0 bases from V and 1 base from J, with 25 bases in between. Germline V lookup: CDR1 SGHVS, CDR2 FQNEAQ. CDR3: CASSLAFRALRVRKSYNEQFF. The CDR3 bases are TGTGCCAGCAGCTTAGCCTTTCGGGCGTTGCGGGTTCGAAAATCCTACAATGAGCAGTTCTTC.

This clonotype was observed many times. This chain connects TRBV7-9 to TRBJ2-3; 10 bases line up with TRBD1. Germline V gene data show CDR1 as SEHNR and CDR2 as FQNEAQ (reference sequence). CDR3 length: 16 residues. With 5 bases clipped from V and 2 bases from J, the junction kept 7 bases outside the gene matches. DNA of the CDR3: TGTGCCAGCAGCCCGGGGACAGGGGCCCCCACAGATACGCAGTATTTT. This gives the protein CASSPGTGAPTDTQYF. The whole variable domain, filled in from reference TRBV7-9 and TRBJ2-3, reads DTGVSQNPRHKITKRGQNVTFRCDPISEHNRLYWYRQTLGQGPEFLTYFQNEAQLEKSRLLSDRFSAERPKGSFSTLEIQRTEQGDSAMYLCASSPGTGAPTDTQYFGPGTRLTVL.

The sample holds a few counts of this clonotype. The chain is built from TRBV16 and TRBJ1-2; perhaps TRBD1 as D (5 bases). V was cut by 0 bases and J by 0 bases, with 8 bases left in between. CDR3 length: 15 amino acids. Germline assignment: CDR1 KGHSY and CDR2 FQNENV. The CDR3 DNA follows: TGTGCCAGCAGCCAATCAAGGGGCCCTAACTATGGCTACACCTTC. Encoded protein: CASSQSRGPNYGYTF.

The gene calls are TRBV20-1 and TRBJ2-7; perhaps TRBD1 as D (6 bases). With 5 bases removed from V and 5 bases from J, the gap between germline ends came to 16 bases. Germline assignment: CDR1 DFQATT and CDR2 SNEGSKA (reference sequence). The CDR3 is 13 amino acids. CDR3 coding DNA: TGCAGTGCTGAGGACAGCCTCAGGCACGAGCAGTACTTC. This sequence encodes CSAEDSLRHEQYF.

The chain couples TRBV6-2 or TRBV6-3 to TRBJ1-2; 7 positions agree with TRBD1. After removal of 7 bases from V and 5 bases from J, the junction contained 10 bases not matched to a gene. Per germline, CDR1 MNHEY and CDR2 SVGEGT. The CDR3 is 14 amino acids. CDR3 in amino acids: CASTREGGAYGYTF. DNA for the CDR3: TGTGCCAGCACCAGGGAAGGGGGCGCATATGGCTACACCTTC.

About this clonotype itself: This may stem from a read error, because a much larger clone lies one nucleotide away. This chain links TRBV20-1 with TRBJ2-5; D gene ambiguous. The DNA matches TRBJ2-7 better at its end, which makes the J call doubtful. The CDR3 is 11 amino acids. CDR1 is DFQATT and CDR2 is SNEGSKA in the germline V gene (reference sequence). CDR3 amino acids: CSARNRAEQYF. CDR3 nucleotide sequence: TGCAGTGCTAGAAACAGAGCCGAGCAGTACTTC.

DNA for the CDR3: TGTGCCTGGAGTGTACTATCGGATAACTATGGCTACACCTTC. This sequence encodes CAWSVLSDNYGYTF. The V call is TRBV30, the J call TRBJ1-2; D is ambiguous. The CDR3 is made up of 14 amino acids. V gave up 0 bases and J gave up 1 base, with 9 bases separating them. CDR1 is GTSNPN, CDR2 SVGIG, per germline (reference sequence).

Remarks on this clonotype: A read error may explain this, as a much larger clone is one base away. The chain has TRBV29-1 and TRBJ2-1; 9 bases agree with TRBD2. The length of the CDR3 is 14 residues. The V gene's germline CDR1 is SQVTM and CDR2 ANQGSEA. Germline trimming cut 4 bases from V and 1 base from J; bases unmatched to any gene: 2. CDR3 residues: CSVVSGSSYNEQFF. The CDR3 nucleotides are TGCAGCGTTGTTAGCGGGAGTTCCTACAATGAGCAGTTCTTC.